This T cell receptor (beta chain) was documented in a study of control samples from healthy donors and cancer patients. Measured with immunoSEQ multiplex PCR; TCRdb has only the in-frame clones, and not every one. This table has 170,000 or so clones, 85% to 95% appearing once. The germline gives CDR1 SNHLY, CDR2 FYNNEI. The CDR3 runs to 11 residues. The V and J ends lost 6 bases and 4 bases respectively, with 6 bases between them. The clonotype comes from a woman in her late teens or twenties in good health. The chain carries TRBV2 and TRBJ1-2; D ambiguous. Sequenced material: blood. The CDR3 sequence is CASRTLYGYTF. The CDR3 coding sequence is TGTGCCAGCAGGACGCTCTATGGCTACACCTTC.